The rows below give T cell receptor beta chains drawn from one sample of a study of T-cell memory formation after mild COVID-19. In TCRdb, the 5' RACE reads were re-called with MiXCR into one record per CDR3 protein. Altogether roughly 350,000 distinct CDR3 sequences are present, 25% to 30% being singletons, with the ten largest covering roughly 13%. Sequenced sample: PBMCs or a T cell subset sorted from them (not recorded which). These receptors were taken from an adult woman who had mild COVID-19 (a few samples of this study predate the infection). Cell type and time point are not known. Both conserved end residues are part of each CDR3. The order of the fields is V gene, clone size, J gene, CDR3 protein. Clone size is shown for a subset of rows, as once, few, many or a class of expanded clone.

V gene: TRBV7-8; clone size: .; J gene: TRBJ2-5; CDR3 protein: CASSWGLRQETQYF
V gene: TRBV7-2; clone size: few; J gene: TRBJ2-7; CDR3 protein: CASSFLGDEQYF
V gene: TRBV7-8; clone size: .; J gene: TRBJ2-5; CDR3 protein: CASSVTGGDQTQYF
V gene: TRBV7-2; clone size: .; J gene: TRBJ2-2; CDR3 protein: CASSLRGRAVDLYTGELFF
V gene: TRBV6-5; clone size: .; J gene: TRBJ2-7; CDR3 protein: CASSYDRGTYEQYF
V gene: TRBV4-2; clone size: .; J gene: TRBJ2-3; CDR3 protein: CASSQDPIASPTDTQYF
V gene: TRBV6-2/TRBV6-3; clone size: few; J gene: TRBJ2-7; CDR3 protein: CASSTGSYEQYF
V gene: TRBV10-3; clone size: .; J gene: TRBJ1-1; CDR3 protein: CAISESPADVNTEAFF
V gene: TRBV7-6; clone size: .; J gene: TRBJ2-6; CDR3 protein: CASRDLGSKAGANVLTF
V gene: TRBV19; clone size: few; J gene: TRBJ2-3; CDR3 protein: CASSRTGGAFADTQYF
V gene: TRBV12-3/TRBV12-4; clone size: .; J gene: TRBJ2-1; CDR3 protein: CASSFSSGTGRFF
V gene: TRBV4-1; clone size: .; J gene: TRBJ1-1; CDR3 protein: CASSPRIDTEAFF
V gene: TRBV7-2; clone size: .; J gene: TRBJ1-1; CDR3 protein: CASSMRFDTEAFF
V gene: TRBV10-3; clone size: .; J gene: TRBJ1-3; CDR3 protein: CAISGLLSSGNTIYF
V gene: TRBV6-5; clone size: .; J gene: TRBJ2-5; CDR3 protein: CASSFRVDQETQYF
V gene: TRBV7-6; clone size: few; J gene: TRBJ2-3; CDR3 protein: CASSLNRLGSDTQYF
V gene: TRBV19; clone size: few; J gene: TRBJ2-1; CDR3 protein: CASSIRGTIHEQFF
V gene: TRBV12-5; clone size: .; J gene: TRBJ2-5; CDR3 protein: CASGLDYSGEAKETQYF
V gene: TRBV29-1; clone size: .; J gene: TRBJ2-5; CDR3 protein: CSVDAGGPLETQYF
V gene: TRBV12-3/TRBV12-4; clone size: many; J gene: TRBJ1-4; CDR3 protein: CASSHGERHEKLFF
V gene: TRBV7-9; clone size: .; J gene: TRBJ2-1; CDR3 protein: CASSPRRGGGNEQFF
V gene: TRBV10-3; clone size: few; J gene: TRBJ1-1; CDR3 protein: CAIRRDSGNTEAFF
V gene: TRBV3-1; clone size: .; J gene: TRBJ2-5; CDR3 protein: CASKQETQYF
V gene: TRBV12-3/TRBV12-4; clone size: .; J gene: TRBJ1-1; CDR3 protein: CASSFRLGSVGAFF
V gene: TRBV7-3; clone size: few; J gene: TRBJ2-3; CDR3 protein: CASSPQGPTDTQYF
V gene: TRBV9; clone size: .; J gene: TRBJ2-5; CDR3 protein: CASSGGQGGMETQYF
V gene: TRBV11-3; clone size: few; J gene: TRBJ2-1; CDR3 protein: CASSFKALSYNEQFF
V gene: TRBV2; clone size: .; J gene: TRBJ2-5; CDR3 protein: CASSHEEETQYF
V gene: TRBV12-3/TRBV12-4; clone size: .; J gene: TRBJ1-2; CDR3 protein: CASRSALLGYYGYTF
V gene: TRBV6-5; clone size: few; J gene: TRBJ2-3; CDR3 protein: CASSIQWGQGPDTQYF
V gene: TRBV5-1; clone size: few; J gene: TRBJ2-3; CDR3 protein: CASSLGGLAGGRTDTQYF
V gene: TRBV7-9; clone size: .; J gene: TRBJ2-7; CDR3 protein: CASRDRVHEQYF
V gene: TRBV10-2; clone size: .; J gene: TRBJ2-5; CDR3 protein: CASSRSRQETQYF
V gene: TRBV13; clone size: .; J gene: TRBJ1-4; CDR3 protein: CASSYGQTNEKLFF
V gene: TRBV5-1; clone size: .; J gene: TRBJ2-2; CDR3 protein: CASSLTSGAGTGELFF
V gene: TRBV5-1; clone size: few; J gene: TRBJ2-1; CDR3 protein: CASSLGRANEQFF